The 32 T cell receptor beta chains below all came from one sample that was sequenced in a study of beta chain features in type 1 diabetes. The investigators reverse transcribed all of the isolated RNA, so they sequenced expressed TCRB transcripts. Some clones are missing from TCRdb's copy, which holds only in-frame ones; the method was immunoSEQ multiplex PCR. The table includes hundreds of thousands of clones, about 16% detected once. Sequenced material: naive CD4+ T cells from blood. The origin of the receptors is a man aged 18 to 29 in good health.

The chain recombines TRBV27 with TRBJ2-3; D might be TRBD2 (5 bases). From germline, CDR1 is MNHEY and CDR2 SMNVEV (reference sequence). V was pared by 1 base and J by 3 bases, with 17 bases between. The CDR3 is 17 residues long. CDR3 region: CASSLYPPGLNTDTQYF. CDR3 DNA: TGTGCCAGCAGTTTATACCCCCCCGGACTTAATACAGATACGCAGTATTTT.

The rearrangement uses TRBV14 and TRBJ2-1; D may match TRBD1 or TRBD2 (6 bases each). V lost 0 bases to trimming and J lost 2 bases, with 8 bases between them. The CDR3 is made up of 15 amino acids. Germline CDR1 and CDR2: SGHDN and FVKESK. CDR3 nucleotide sequence: TGTGCCAGCAGCCAAGAGGGGGGCGCCTACAATGAGCAGTTCTTC. This translates into CASSQEGGAYNEQFF.

The rearrangement links TRBV5-1 to TRBJ2-1; 11 bases match TRBD2. The V segment lost 4 bases and the J segment 2 bases; nucleotides outside the gene matches: 5. The germline V gene has CDR1 SGHRS and CDR2 YFSETQ. This CDR3 spans 16 amino acids. CDR3 sequence: CASSRTSGLTYNEQFF. CDR3 bases: TGCGCCAGCAGCCGGACTAGCGGGCTGACCTACAATGAGCAGTTCTTC. The full variable domain, rest sourced from reference TRBV5-1 and TRBJ2-1, is KAGVTQTPRYLIKTRGQQVTLSCSPISGHRSVSWYQQTPGQGLQFLFEYFSETQRNKGNFPGRFSGRQFSNSRSEMNVSTLELGDSALYLCASSRTSGLTYNEQFFGPGTRLTVL.

This clone came up a few times. V usage is TRBV9 and J usage is TRBJ1-1; a possible D gene is TRBD1 (5 bases). Germline CDR1 is SGDLS and CDR2 is YYNGEE. V lost 4 bases, J lost 1 base, and 14 bases lay in between. This CDR3 has 15 amino acids. CDR3 sequence: CASSTQAGGNTEAFF. The CDR3 region has the DNA TGTGCCAGCAGCACCCAGGCCGGGGGGAACACTGAAGCTTTCTTT.

The chain links TRBV28 to TRBJ2-1; the match to TRBD2 covers 10 bases. V trimming: 6 bases; J trimming: 8 bases; junction bases outside the gene matches: 10. The CDR3 sequence is 15 residues long. Germline CDR1 is MDHEN and CDR2 is SYDVKM. CDR3 residues: CASSLEASGSYEQFF. The CDR3 DNA follows: TGTGCCAGCAGCCTCGAGGCTAGCGGGAGCTATGAGCAGTTCTTC.

Here the CDR3 DNA reads TGTGCCATCAGTGAGTCGATCTCCACTGAAGCTTTCTTT. Its translation: CAISESISTEAFF. The chain is built from TRBV10-3 and TRBJ1-1; D gene unclear. Trimming took 0 bases from V and 4 from J, leaving 6 bases between them. Looked up from germline, CDR1 is ENHRY and CDR2 is SYGVKD. There are 13 residues in the CDR3.

This clone was seen a few times. The chain uses TRBV9 and TRBJ2-1; the D gene could be TRBD1 or TRBD2 (5 bases each). The CDR3 runs 15 residues. Trimming removed 4 bases at V and 6 bases at J, with 17 bases between. Per germline, CDR1 SGDLS and CDR2 YYNGEE. CDR3 region: CASSPPGTVFNEQFF. The CDR3 bases are TGTGCCAGCAGCCCACCTGGGACGGTTTTCAATGAGCAGTTCTTC.

The gene calls are TRBV6-1 and TRBJ2-3; the D gene is possibly TRBD1 (6 bases). The CDR3 length is 13 residues. Germline CDR1 reads MNHNS; CDR2 reads SASEGT. V lost 7 bases and J 2 bases, leaving 10 bases between the germline ends. This chain's CDR3 is CASNRVITDTQYF. CDR3 nucleotide sequence: TGTGCCAGCAACAGGGTGATCACAGATACGCAGTATTTT.

The CDR3 here is CASSGPHPSEQYF. The CDR3 coding sequence is TGTGCCAGCAGCGGGCCCCACCCCAGTGAGCAGTACTTC. This sequence joins TRBV9 and TRBJ2-7; D not resolved. CDR1 and CDR2 from the germline V gene are SGDLS and YYNGEE. The length of the CDR3 is 13 residues. V lost 3 bases and J 7 bases, leaving 14 bases between the germline ends.

This clone was detected a few times. The chain carries TRBV6-1 and TRBJ1-5; possibly TRBD1 for D (6 bases). The CDR3 loop spans 15 amino acids. Germline CDR1 reads MNHNS; CDR2 reads SASEGT. The V and J ends lost 3 bases and 3 bases respectively, with 12 bases between them. The CDR3 DNA follows: TGTGCCAGCAGTGAGCTGGACAGAACCAATCAGCCCCAGCATTTT. Protein sequence: CASSELDRTNQPQHF.

This sequence joins TRBV18 and TRBJ1-2; 9 bases fit TRBD1. Trimming removed 5 bases from V and 3 bases from J; junction bases left unmatched: 4. Germline CDR1 reads KGHSH; CDR2 reads LQKENI. The CDR3 length is 14 residues. CDR3 in DNA: TGTGCCAGCTCATCGGACAGGGGTGACTATGGCTACACCTTC. This translates into CASSSDRGDYGYTF.

This chain uses TRBV7-2 with TRBJ2-3; 8 positions match TRBD2. V shed 5 bases, J shed 6 bases, and the junction held 4 bases outside the gene matches. There are 13 residues in the CDR3. Germline CDR1 and CDR2: SGHTA and FQGNSA. The CDR3 sequence is CASSRGRRDTQYF. CDR3 nucleotides: TGTGCCAGCAGCCGCGGGAGGCGGGATACGCAGTATTTT. The full variable domain, in which reference TRBV7-2 and TRBJ2-3 provide the parts outside the CDR3, is GAGVSQSPSNKVTEKGKDVELRCDPISGHTALYWYRQSLGQGLEFLIYFQGNSAPDKSGLPSDRFSAERTGGSVSTLTIQRTQQEDSAVYLCASSRGRRDTQYFGPGTRLTVL.

The chain joins TRBV9 to TRBJ2-1, with TRBD2 identical over 11 bases. The V gene end was trimmed by 0 bases and the J gene end by 12 bases; junction bases not matched to a gene: 2. This CDR3 is built from 13 residues. CDR1 and CDR2 from the germline V gene are SGDLS and YYNGEE. This CDR3 reads CASSVDGLAGQFF. DNA of the CDR3: TGTGCCAGCAGCGTAGATGGACTAGCGGGGCAGTTCTTC.

This chain joins TRBV28 and TRBJ1-1, with D uncertain. The CDR3 spans 12 residues. Trimming cost V 5 bases and J 6 bases, with 10 bases left between them. Germline-derived CDR1 and CDR2 are MDHEN and SYDVKM. CDR3 DNA: TGTGCCAGCAGTCCTACTACACCTGAAGCTTTCTTT. Protein product: CASSPTTPEAFF.

The chain is built from TRBV18 and TRBJ1-1; no firm D call. The CDR3 runs 14 residues. The germline gives CDR1 KGHSH, CDR2 LQKENI. V dropped 1 base and J dropped 3 bases, with 9 bases sitting between them. In DNA form, the CDR3 reads TGTGCCAGCTCACCACTCGGATCAGACACTGAAGCTTTCTTT. Translated: CASSPLGSDTEAFF.

The chain recombines TRBV9 with TRBJ2-3, with D possibly TRBD2 on 5 matching bases. V lost 3 bases and J lost 0, with 14 bases in between. The CDR3 totals 16 residues. CDR1 and CDR2 (germline): SGDLS, YYNGEE. The CDR3: CASSDDTGSSTDTQYF. DNA of the CDR3: TGTGCCAGCAGCGACGATACGGGGTCTAGCACAGATACGCAGTATTTT. The full variable domain, with the rest looked up from reference TRBV9 and TRBJ2-3, is DSGVTQTPKHLITATGQRVTLRCSPRSGDLSVYWYQQSLDQGLQFLIQYYNGEERAKGNILERFSAQQFPDLHSELNLSSLELGDSALYFCASSDDTGSSTDTQYFGPGTRLTVL.

This clone was counted only a few times. V usage is TRBV2 and J usage is TRBJ2-1, with no clear D. This CDR3 has 10 residues. Germline V lookup: CDR1 SNHLY, CDR2 FYNNEI. V lost 3 bases and J lost 14, with 8 bases in between. CDR3 nucleotide sequence: TGTGCCAGCAGTGACAACCGTAAGTTCTTC. Its translation: CASSDNRKFF.

The rearrangement uses TRBV11-2 and TRBJ2-1; a weak D match, TRBD2 (6 bases). CDR1 is SGHAT and CDR2 is FQNNGV in the germline V gene. The CDR3 runs 17 residues. Between the trimmed V and J ends, which lost 1 base and 0 bases, there was a span of 13 bases. The CDR3: CASSLVVGDFSYNEQFF. As DNA, the CDR3 is TGTGCCAGCAGCTTAGTGGTAGGGGACTTCTCCTACAATGAGCAGTTCTTC.

In this sample, this clone turned up a few times. This sequence joins TRBV7-2 and TRBJ2-7; TRBD2 aligns across 9 bases. V trimming: 0 bases; J trimming: 5 bases; junction bases outside the gene matches: 14. CDR3 length: 18 residues. The germline V gene has CDR1 SGHTA and CDR2 FQGNSA. CDR3 sequence (DNA): TGTGCCAGCAGCTTAGCTACTTTATTGCTAGCGGGGCTTAACGAGCAGTACTTC. This codes for CASSLATLLLAGLNEQYF.

Only a few counts were recorded for this clone. The rearrangement uses TRBV25-1 and TRBJ2-1, with D uncertain. Germline CDR1 MGHDK, CDR2 SYGVNS. V lost 1 base and J lost 5, with 12 bases in between. The CDR3 sequence is 15 residues long. The CDR3 protein is CASSESGKMDNEQFF. The CDR3 DNA sequence: TGTGCCAGCAGTGAATCTGGGAAGATGGACAATGAGCAGTTCTTC.

This clone was picked up a small number of times. The V and J genes are TRBV29-1 and TRBJ2-1; possibly TRBD2 for D (5 bases). The length of the CDR3 is 12 residues. Germline CDR1 reads SQVTM; CDR2 reads ANQGSEA. Trimming took 4 bases from V and 11 from J, leaving 15 bases between them. The CDR3 sequence: CSVVLGDMQQFF. CDR3 coding DNA: TGCAGCGTTGTTCTGGGAGACATGCAGCAGTTCTTC.

In its sample, this clone was seen a few times. The chain links TRBV5-6 to TRBJ2-6; D is ambiguous. The CDR3 consists of 15 residues. The V end lost 4 bases, the J end lost 14 bases, and 22 bases lay between the germline ends. Germline assignment: CDR1 SGHDT and CDR2 YYEEEE. CDR3 amino acids: CASSPSPGSDFILTF. The CDR3 DNA sequence: TGTGCCAGCAGCCCGTCGCCGGGCTCCGATTTCATCCTGACTTTC. The full variable domain, in which reference TRBV5-6 and TRBJ2-6 provide the parts outside the CDR3, is DAGVTQSPTHLIKTRGQQVTLRCSPKSGHDTVSWYQQALGQGPQFIFQYYEEEERQRGNFPDRFSGHQFPNYSSELNVNALLLGDSALYLCASSPSPGSDFILTFGAGSRLTVL.

In its sample, this clone was seen a few times. The genes are TRBV7-9 and TRBJ1-1; D is undetermined. The CDR3 is 14 residues long. Germline CDR1 reads SEHNR; CDR2 reads FQNEAQ (reference sequence). V was shortened by 3 bases and J by 1 base, with 9 bases between the two germline ends. CDR3 residues: CASSLSQENTEAFF. The CDR3 DNA reads as TGTGCCAGCAGCTTGTCTCAGGAGAACACTGAAGCTTTCTTT.

The chain carries TRBV5-8 and TRBJ2-1; D ambiguous. Trimming took 4 bases from V and 4 from J, leaving 3 bases between them. Germline CDR1 SGHTS, CDR2 YDEGEE. The CDR3 is made up of 11 amino acids. The CDR3 here is CASSNYNEQFF. For the CDR3, the DNA is TGTGCCAGCAGCAATTACAATGAGCAGTTCTTC.

This chain links TRBV5-6 with TRBJ1-1; D gene uncertain. The CDR3 sequence is 13 residues long. V was trimmed by 1 base and J by 3 bases, leaving 7 bases between them. Germline CDR1 is SGHDT and CDR2 is YYEEEE. Here the CDR3 reads CASSLSGYTEAFF. The CDR3 DNA follows: TGTGCCAGCAGCTTGAGTGGGTACACTGAAGCTTTCTTT.

The CDR3 nucleotides are TGTGCCAGCTCACCTAAGACAGGGGGAGTGCACGAGCAGTACTTC. As protein: CASSPKTGGVHEQYF. This chain joins TRBV18 and TRBJ2-7, with 9 bases identical to TRBD1. Germline-derived CDR1 and CDR2 are KGHSH and LQKENI. This CDR3 contains 15 residues. Trimming at V came to 3 bases and at J to 5 bases, leaving 8 bases not matched to a gene.

This clone was recorded a few times. The chain carries TRBV28 and TRBJ2-7, with 10 bases that match TRBD2. Per germline, CDR1 MDHEN and CDR2 SYDVKM. The CDR3 has 15 residues. Losses at the gene ends were 2 bases for V and 7 bases for J; bases not matched to a gene: 8. The CDR3 nucleotides are TGTGCCAGCAGTTTAGGTGTAGCGGGAGGTCGTGAGCAGTACTTC. This translates into CASSLGVAGGREQYF.

This clone was seen many times. The chain couples TRBV23-1 to TRBJ2-2; D might be TRBD1 (5 bases). TRBV23-1 is reported as an ORF; its role is uncertain. The ends were cut back, 2 bases at V and 3 bases at J, with 10 bases in the middle. The CDR3 extends over 15 amino acids. The CDR3 sequence: CASSQADNDTGELFF. The CDR3 DNA reads as TGCGCCAGCAGTCAAGCGGACAATGACACCGGGGAGCTGTTTTTT.

This clone was found a few times. The rearrangement links TRBV30 to TRBJ2-3; TRBD1 matches 8 bases. Germline loops: CDR1 GTSNPN, CDR2 SVGIG (reference sequence). The junction had 20 bases not matched to a gene; V was cut back by 3 bases and J by 6 bases. This CDR3 has 18 amino acids. The CDR3 DNA is TGTGCCTGGAGAGATACGAAGCACCGGGACAGGAGTTTTGATACGCAGTATTTT. Translation gives CAWRDTKHRDRSFDTQYF.

This clone was observed once. This chain links TRBV9 with TRBJ2-7; D possibly corresponds to TRBD1 (6 bases). This CDR3 comprises 15 residues. Germline V gene sequence: CDR1 SGDLS, CDR2 YYNGEE. The V gene lost 2 bases and the J gene lost 1 base, with 13 bases spanning the gap. Here the CDR3 DNA reads TGTGCCAGCAGCGTGACAGGTAGGGAGTCCTACGAGCAGTACTTC. Amino acid sequence: CASSVTGRESYEQYF.

The V gene is TRBV6-6, the J gene TRBJ2-3; D tentatively fits TRBD1 or TRBD2 (5 bases each). The CDR3 has 14 residues. V lost 6 bases and J lost 2, with 12 bases in between. The germline V gene encodes CDR1 MNHNY and CDR2 SVGAGI (reference sequence). This chain's CDR3 is CASRRGPDTDTQYF. The CDR3 coding sequence is TGTGCCAGCAGACGGGGACCGGACACAGATACGCAGTATTTT.

In DNA form, the CDR3 reads TGTGCCATCAGTGACACGACAGGGGTATATGGCTACACCTTC. It is translated as CAISDTTGVYGYTF. The chain is built from TRBV10-3 and TRBJ1-2; TRBD1 aligns across 8 bases. Germline V gene lookup returns CDR1 ENHRY and CDR2 SYGVKD. The CDR3 sequence is 14 residues long. Trimming removed 3 bases from V and 5 bases from J; junction bases left unmatched: 5.